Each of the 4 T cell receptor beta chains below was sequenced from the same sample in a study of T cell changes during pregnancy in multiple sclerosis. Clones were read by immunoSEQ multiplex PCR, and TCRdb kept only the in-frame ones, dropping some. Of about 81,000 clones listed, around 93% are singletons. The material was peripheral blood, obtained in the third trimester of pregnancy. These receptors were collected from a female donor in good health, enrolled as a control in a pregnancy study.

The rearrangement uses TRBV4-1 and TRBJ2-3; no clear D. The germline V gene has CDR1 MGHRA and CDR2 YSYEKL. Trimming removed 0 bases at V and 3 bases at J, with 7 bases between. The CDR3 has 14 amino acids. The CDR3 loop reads CASSQDKATDTQYF. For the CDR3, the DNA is TGCGCCAGCAGCCAAGATAAAGCGACAGATACGCAGTATTTT.

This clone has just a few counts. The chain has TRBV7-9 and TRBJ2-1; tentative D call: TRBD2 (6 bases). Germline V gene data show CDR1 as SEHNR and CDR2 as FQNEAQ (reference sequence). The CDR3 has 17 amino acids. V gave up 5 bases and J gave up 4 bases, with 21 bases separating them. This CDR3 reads CASSPPPRVAVYNEQFF. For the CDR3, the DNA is TGTGCCAGCAGCCCCCCACCGCGGGTAGCGGTTTACAATGAGCAGTTCTTC. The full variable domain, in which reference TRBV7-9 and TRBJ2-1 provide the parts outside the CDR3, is DTGVSQNPRHKITKRGQNVTFRCDPISEHNRLYWYRQTLGQGPEFLTYFQNEAQLEKSRLLSDRFSAERPKGSFSTLEIQRTEQGDSAMYLCASSPPPRVAVYNEQFFGPGTRLTVL.

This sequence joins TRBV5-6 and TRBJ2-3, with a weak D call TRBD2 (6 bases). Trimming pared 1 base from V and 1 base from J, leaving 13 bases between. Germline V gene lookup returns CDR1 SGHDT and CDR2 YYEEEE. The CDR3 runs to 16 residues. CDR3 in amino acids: CASSLRGVGGTDTQYF. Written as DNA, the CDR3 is TGTGCCAGCAGCTTGCGCGGGGTCGGTGGCACAGATACGCAGTATTTT.

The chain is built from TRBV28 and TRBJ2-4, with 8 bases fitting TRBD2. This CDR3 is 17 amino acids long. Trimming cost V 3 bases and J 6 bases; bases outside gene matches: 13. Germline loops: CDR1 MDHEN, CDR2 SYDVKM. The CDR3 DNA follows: TGTGCCAGCAGTTTTCTTCAGGCGGGAGGTGATGGAAACATTCAGTACTTC. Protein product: CASSFLQAGGDGNIQYF.